The source of this T cell receptor beta chain is a study of human T cells and chemical hapten exposure. Study-level results: PT1 expanded TCR counts correlated positively with patch test score. Significantly more large CDR3 similarity clusters arose among expanded TCRs than among controls. Healthy individuals' immune responses may differ from those of donors, who had alopecia.

With V trimmed by 0 bases and J by 8 bases, 9 bases remained unmatched. Germline assignment: CDR1 ENHRY and CDR2 SYGVKD. The CDR3 is made up of 16 amino acids. In regard to this clonotype: Its antigen is unknown.

Time point described: patch test 3, about 24 weeks after DPC sensitization. Treatment meaning: therapeutic diphenylcyclopropenone sensitization with weekly scalp DPC. TCRdb used MiXCR to reprocess the RACE reads, holding one entry per CDR3 protein. The sample has fewer than 200,000 distinct CDR3 sequences, roughly 25% seen once. This TCR was sampled from a woman aged 18 to 35 with alopecia areata. Some clones in this sample may be carry-over from other donors' samples. Sequenced here: whole blood, sampled in connection with sensitization to the hapten diphenylcyclopropenone (DPC). The genes are TRBV10-3 and TRBJ2-1; 8 bases agree with TRBD2. DNA of the CDR3: TGTGCCATCAGTGAGTCGTTATTACTAGCGGTCCATGAGCAGTTCTTC. This gives the protein CAISESLLLAVHEQFF.